A selection of T cell receptor beta chains follows, all from one sample in a study of CD8 T cells in ankylosing spondylitis. TCRdb passed the 5' RACE reads through MiXCR, listing each CDR3 protein once. Altogether roughly 160,000 distinct CDR3 sequences are present, around 9.6% being singletons, with the ten largest covering about 14%. The source material was blood, either unsorted or a sorted T cell fraction (not recorded which). The receptors originated from a female donor with ankylosing spondylitis or in good health (not recorded which). CDR3s include the opening cysteine and the closing phenylalanine or tryptophan. D genes are given only for firm matches. The listing skips clone size in some rows; elsewhere it reads once, few, many or a size class.

size	J	V	D	DNA	CDR3
NA	TRBJ2-7	TRBV30	TRBD1	TGTGCCTGGGGGACCGGGACAGGGCAATACGAGCAGTACTTC	CAWGTGTGQYEQYF
NA	TRBJ2-1	TRBV24-1	TRBD2	TGTGCCACCAGTGATTTCGGGCGGGAGGGGACCAATGAGCAGTTCTTC	CATSDFGREGTNEQFF
few	TRBJ2-5	TRBV23-1	NA	TGCGCCAGCAGTTCCGTGTGGGGGAGGGAGACCCAGTACTTC	CASSSVWGRETQYF
NA	TRBJ1-1	TRBV7-9	NA	TGTGCCAGCAGCTCGGCGACAGGAGGGAGAGGCACTGAAGCTTTCTTT	CASSSATGGRGTEAFF
NA	TRBJ2-7	TRBV12-3/TRBV12-4	NA	TGTGCCAGCATGGGCAGGGACTACGAGCAGTACTTC	CASMGRDYEQYF
NA	TRBJ2-7	TRBV29-1	TRBD1	TGCAGCGTTGAAGACTGGACAGGGGCCACCTCCTACGAGCAGTACTTC	CSVEDWTGATSYEQYF
NA	TRBJ2-7	TRBV5-1	NA	TGCGCCAGCAGCTCCGGTTCAAGCTCCTACGAGCAGTACTTC	CASSSGSSSYEQYF
many	TRBJ1-1	TRBV25-1	NA	TGTGCCAGCAGTGACAAGAAGACGGGGAACACTGAAGCTTTCTTT	CASSDKKTGNTEAFF
NA	TRBJ2-3	TRBV12-3/TRBV12-4	TRBD1	TGTGCCAGCACTTGGACAGGGAGCACAGATACGCAGTATTTT	CASTWTGSTDTQYF
few	TRBJ2-1	TRBV3-1	NA	TGTGCCAGCGCCCCCCCGGGTTCCTACAATGAGCAGTTCTTC	CASAPPGSYNEQFF
few	TRBJ2-5	TRBV9	NA	TGTGCCAGCAGCGTAGGGGGGGAAGAGACCCAGTACTTC	CASSVGGEETQYF
many	TRBJ2-1	TRBV4-3	NA	TGCGCCAGCAGCCAGGGACACAGCTCCTACAATGAGCAGTTCTTC	CASSQGHSSYNEQFF
many	TRBJ2-7	TRBV27	NA	TGTGCCAGCAGTTTAGTTGAAGGGGACGAGCAGTACTTC	CASSLVEGDEQYF
few	TRBJ2-7	TRBV7-9	NA	TGTGCCAGCAGCCCAAGGGTTACAGCACCCGAGTCCTACGAGCAGTACTTC	CASSPRVTAPESYEQYF
NA	TRBJ2-1	TRBV9	NA	TGTGCCAGCTCAGGGGGGGGGTACAATGAGCAGTTCTTC	CASSGGGYNEQFF
few	TRBJ2-3	TRBV27	NA	TGTGCCAGCAGTTTTTGGGGGGGCACAGATACGCAGTATTTT	CASSFWGGTDTQYF
many	TRBJ1-1	TRBV27	NA	TGTGCCAGCAGAATCGGACACCTTGGGGATGAAGCTTTCTTT	CASRIGHLGDEAFF